This T cell receptor beta chain comes out of a study of blood T cell repertoires in COVID-19. Overall study: COVID-19 samples, acute and convalescent, were from the United States, Italy and Spain. PBMCs, B-cell-depleted T cells, or T cells were the source of the cDNA or gDNA that made up the material.

Clones were read by immunoSEQ multiplex PCR, and TCRdb kept only the in-frame ones, dropping some. The table records about 25,000 clones, roughly 91% of them present only once. Looked up from germline, CDR1 is KGHSH and CDR2 is LQKENI. This CDR3 region has 17 residues. J was trimmed by 0 bases and V by 3 bases; bases with no gene match: 10. The sequence was collected from a man between 70 and 80 years old with active COVID-19. The genes are TRBV18 and TRBJ1-2; 7 bases map to TRBD1. Source material: peripheral blood. The CDR3 DNA follows: TGTGCCAGCTCACCCATGGGGACAGCCGAAGCTAACTATGGCTACACCTTC. Amino acids: CASSPMGTAEANYGYTF.